These 17 T cell receptor beta chains share one sample of origin, sequenced in a study of beta chain features in type 1 diabetes. The study's findings and limits: In every one of the four CD4+ subsets, TCRB CDR3s were moderately but significantly shorter in Type 1 diabetes patients.

The antigens these receptors bind are not known. The whole isolated RNA underwent reverse transcription, so sequencing captured expressed TCRB transcripts. Here immunoSEQ multiplex PCR was the method, and the copy in TCRdb shows in-frame clones only, minus some. Of about 650,000 clones listed, around 11% are singletons. The sample comprised naive CD4+ T cells from blood. The receptors were sampled from a man aged 30 to 39 with type 1 diabetes.

This clone came up a few times. This sequence joins TRBV18 and TRBJ2-7; 7 bases line up with TRBD1. Looked up from germline, CDR1 is KGHSH and CDR2 is LQKENI. The J segment lost 4 bases and the V segment lost 6 bases, leaving 12 bases of the junction unmatched. The length of the CDR3 is 15 residues. Here the CDR3 reads CASSPREGGFYEQYF. DNA for the CDR3: TGTGCCAGCTCCCCTCGGGAAGGGGGCTTTTACGAGCAGTACTTC.

The chain combines TRBV7-2 with TRBJ2-5; D possibly corresponds to TRBD2 (6 bases). The V end was cut by 1 base, the J end by 4 bases, with 13 bases between. The CDR3 has 15 residues. CDR1 is SGHTA and CDR2 is FQGNSA in the germline V gene. CDR3 protein: CASSLDQGRGETQYF. CDR3 DNA sequence: TGTGCCAGCAGCTTAGATCAAGGGCGGGGAGAGACCCAGTACTTC.

The chain carries TRBV25-1 and TRBJ2-1; D uncertain. Per the germline V gene, CDR1 is MGHDK and CDR2 is SYGVNS. V lost 3 bases and J 7 bases, leaving 7 bases between the germline ends. CDR3 length: 12 residues. The CDR3 coding sequence is TGTGCCAGCAGTGAGCTACAGAATGAGCAGTTCTTC. This sequence encodes CASSELQNEQFF.

This clone was recorded a few times. This chain joins TRBV7-8 and TRBJ2-7; D is unclear. The V end was cut by 0 bases, the J end by 0 bases, with 6 bases between. The germline V gene has CDR1 SGHVS and CDR2 FQNEAQ. The CDR3 runs 14 residues. DNA of the CDR3: TGTGCCAGCAGCTTAGCGACGGTCTCCTACGAGCAGTACTTC. This codes for CASSLATVSYEQYF.

This clone was counted between two and nine times. It is unclear where the CDR3 begins or ends on the DNA, so no DNA is shown, and the CDR3 is as TCRdb lists it. The chain uses TRBV28 and TRBJ1-2; TRBD1, the D gene given by the table, was not confirmed from the DNA. Germline lookup yields CDR1 MDHEN and CDR2 SYDVKM. The CDR3 is made up of 14 amino acids, end residues included. Here the CDR3 reads CASSSSQEGRGYTF.

Only a few counts were recorded for this clone. The chain carries TRBV7-2 and TRBJ2-7; 9 positions agree with TRBD1. This CDR3 contains 16 residues. Germline CDR1 reads SGHTA; CDR2 reads FQGNSA. V lost 5 bases, J lost 4 bases, and 12 bases stayed unmatched. The CDR3 is CASSPTRGTGSYEQYF. The CDR3 coding sequence is TGTGCCAGCAGCCCAACCCGCGGGACAGGGTCTTACGAGCAGTACTTC.

The rearrangement uses TRBV4-2 and TRBJ1-4, with 9 bases identical to TRBD1. Per the germline V gene, CDR1 is LGHNA and CDR2 is YNFKEQ. This CDR3 has 16 amino acids. V gave up 0 bases and J gave up 7 bases; unmatched junction bases: 6. CDR3 nucleotide sequence: TGTGCCAGCAGCCAAGATCAGGTGACAGGGGGTGAAAAACTGTTTTTT. It encodes CASSQDQVTGGEKLFF.

The chain is built from TRBV4-3 and TRBJ2-6; D might be TRBD1 (5 bases). V shed 0 bases and J shed 0 bases, with 15 bases lying between them. Germline CDR1 is LGHNA and CDR2 is YSLEER. There are 19 residues in the CDR3. The CDR3 DNA reads TGCGCCAGCAGCCAAGACCACCAGGGCCACCTCTCTGGGGCCAACGTCCTGACTTTC. As protein: CASSQDHQGHLSGANVLTF.

The V and J genes are TRBV2 and TRBJ1-5, with TRBD1 matching 7 bases. The CDR3 extends over 15 amino acids. Germline lookup yields CDR1 SNHLY and CDR2 FYNNEI. The junction had 11 bases not matched to a gene; V was cut back by 3 bases and J by 9 bases. The DNA of the CDR3 is TGTGCCAGCAGTGATCGACAGGGTAGCCAATCGCCCCAGCATTTT. This translates into CASSDRQGSQSPQHF.

This clone was seen more than once but under ten times. CDR3 bases: TGTGCCAGCAGCTTGCGCATTGGGAAAACAGATACGCAGTATTTT. Translated, it gives CASSLRIGKTDTQYF. V and J are TRBV5-4 and TRBJ2-3, with D unclear. Trimming removed 1 base at V and 3 bases at J, with 12 bases between. The CDR3 is 15 amino acids. Germline V gene lookup returns CDR1 SGHNT and CDR2 YYREEE (reference sequence).

There are a few counts of this clone. The chain uses TRBV28 and TRBJ1-2; D unresolved. CDR3 length equals 13 residues. With 10 bases removed from V and 0 bases from J, the gap between germline ends came to 12 bases. Germline V lookup: CDR1 MDHEN, CDR2 SYDVKM. The CDR3 loop is CAIHKTTNYGYTF. The CDR3 DNA is TGTGCCATCCATAAGACAACTAACTATGGCTACACCTTC.

This chain links TRBV18 with TRBJ1-5, with D maybe TRBD1 (6 bases). The V and J ends lost 5 bases and 5 bases respectively, with 13 bases between them. The CDR3 totals 14 residues. From germline, CDR1 is KGHSH and CDR2 LQKENI. Here the CDR3 reads CASSGGGPDQPQHF. CDR3 coding DNA: TGTGCCAGCTCAGGGGGGGGGCCCGATCAGCCCCAGCATTTT.

The rearrangement joins TRBV7-9 to TRBJ2-5, with D perhaps assigned TRBD1 or TRBD2 (5 bases each). CDR1 SEHNR and CDR2 FQNEAQ come from the germline V gene (reference sequence). The CDR3 has 14 amino acids. Trimming left V 6 bases short and J 5 bases short, with 16 bases between. CDR3 protein: CASRGPGNRETQYF. CDR3 DNA sequence: TGTGCCAGCAGGGGACCTGGGAATAGGGAGACCCAGTACTTC.

CDR3 sequence reads: CASSLGGQGIYEQYF. For the CDR3, the DNA is TGTGCCAGCAGCTTAGGGGGACAGGGGATATACGAGCAGTACTTC. This sequence joins TRBV7-2 and TRBJ2-7, with 10 bases matching TRBD1. CDR3 size: 15 residues. The V and J ends lost 1 base and 4 bases, in that order; junction bases with no gene match: 4. Germline V gives CDR1 SGHTA, CDR2 FQGNSA.

This clone was picked up a small number of times. V and J are TRBV7-9 and TRBJ2-7; no reliable D call. CDR3 size: 12 residues. The germline gives CDR1 SEHNR, CDR2 FQNEAQ (reference sequence). V was trimmed by 0 bases and J by 6 bases, leaving 6 bases between them. CDR3 in amino acids: CASSLADAEQYF. CDR3 DNA: TGTGCCAGCAGCTTAGCTGACGCCGAGCAGTACTTC.

A few counts support this clone. The chain carries TRBV7-9 and TRBJ2-1; the match to TRBD2 covers 11 bases. This CDR3 contains 15 residues. Germline assignment: CDR1 SEHNR and CDR2 FQNEAQ (reference sequence). With 5 bases clipped from V and 2 bases from J, the junction kept 2 bases outside the gene matches. The DNA for the CDR3 is TGTGCCAGCAGCGGTAGCGGGGGGGCCTACAATGAGCAGTTCTTC. Its protein product is CASSGSGGAYNEQFF.

The gene calls are TRBV15 and TRBJ2-1; 9 nucleotides line up with TRBD2. The germline CDR1 and CDR2 sequences are LNHNV and YYDKDF (reference sequence). With V trimmed by 6 bases and J by 5 bases, 5 bases remained unmatched. The CDR3 has 14 residues. The CDR3 here is CATRGLAGDNEQFF. CDR3 nucleotides: TGTGCCACCAGGGGACTAGCCGGAGACAATGAGCAGTTCTTC.